The present TCR beta chain was sequenced within a study of PD-1 blockade in classical Hodgkin lymphoma. Turning to this clone: Given a much more abundant clone one base away, this may be a read error.

TCRdb's table, derived via immunoSEQ multiplex PCR, lists solely in-frame clones and lacks some. Among roughly 7,900 clones listed, around 78% were seen once. The CDR3 contains 17 residues. Germline assignment: CDR1 SGDLS and CDR2 YYNGEE. V lost 1 base to trimming and J lost 3 bases, with 17 bases between them. Time point defined: cycle 4 day 1 (C4D1), after five to seven weeks of nivolumab. Relapses following autologous stem cell transplantation were seen in all patients, with brentuximab vedotin exposure varying. This clonotype was obtained from a human donor with classical Hodgkin lymphoma. This specimen was peripheral blood mononuclear cells (PBMCs), taken before the fourth cycle of nivolumab. The gene calls are TRBV9 and TRBJ1-5; D might be TRBD1 (5 bases). The CDR3 coding sequence is TGTGCCAGCAGCGTACCCCAAAGGCTCAGGGTCAATCAGCCCCAGCATTTT. As protein: CASSVPQRLRVNQPQHF.